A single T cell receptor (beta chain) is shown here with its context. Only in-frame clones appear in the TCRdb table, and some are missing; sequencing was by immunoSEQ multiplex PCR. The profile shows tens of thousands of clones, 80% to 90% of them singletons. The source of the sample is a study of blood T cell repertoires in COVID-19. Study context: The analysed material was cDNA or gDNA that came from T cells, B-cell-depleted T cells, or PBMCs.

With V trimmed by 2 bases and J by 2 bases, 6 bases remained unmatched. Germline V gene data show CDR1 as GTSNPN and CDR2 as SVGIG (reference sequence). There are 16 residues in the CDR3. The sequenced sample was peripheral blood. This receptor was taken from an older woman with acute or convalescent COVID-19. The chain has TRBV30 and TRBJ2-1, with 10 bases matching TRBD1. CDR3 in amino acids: CAWSYTGTGAYNEQFF. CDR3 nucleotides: TGTGCCTGGAGTTATACCGGGACAGGGGCCTACAATGAGCAGTTCTTC.